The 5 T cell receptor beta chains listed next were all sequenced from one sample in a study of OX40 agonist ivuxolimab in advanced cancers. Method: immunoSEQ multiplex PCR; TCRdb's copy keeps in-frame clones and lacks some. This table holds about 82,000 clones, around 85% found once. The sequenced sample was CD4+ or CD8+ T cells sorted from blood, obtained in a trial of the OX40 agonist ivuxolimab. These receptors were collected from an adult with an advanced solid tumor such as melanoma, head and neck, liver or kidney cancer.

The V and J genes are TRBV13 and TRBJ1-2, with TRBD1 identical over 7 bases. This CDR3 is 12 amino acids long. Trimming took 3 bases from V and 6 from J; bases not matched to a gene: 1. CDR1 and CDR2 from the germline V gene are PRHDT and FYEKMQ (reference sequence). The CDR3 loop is CASSLQGDGYTF. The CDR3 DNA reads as TGTGCCAGCAGCTTGCAGGGGGATGGCTACACCTTC.

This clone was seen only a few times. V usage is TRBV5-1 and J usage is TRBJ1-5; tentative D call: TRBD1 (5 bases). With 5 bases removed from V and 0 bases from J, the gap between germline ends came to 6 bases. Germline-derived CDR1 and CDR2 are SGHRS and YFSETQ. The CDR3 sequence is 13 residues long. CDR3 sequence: CASRTDSNQPQHF. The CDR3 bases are TGCGCCAGCAGGACAGATAGCAATCAGCCCCAGCATTTT.

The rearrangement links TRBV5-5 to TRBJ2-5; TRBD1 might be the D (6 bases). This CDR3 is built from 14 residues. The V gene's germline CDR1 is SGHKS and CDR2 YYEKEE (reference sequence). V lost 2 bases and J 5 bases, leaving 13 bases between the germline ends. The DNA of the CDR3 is TGTGCCAGCAGCTTACAGGGTTCTGGCGAGACCCAGTACTTC. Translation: CASSLQGSGETQYF.

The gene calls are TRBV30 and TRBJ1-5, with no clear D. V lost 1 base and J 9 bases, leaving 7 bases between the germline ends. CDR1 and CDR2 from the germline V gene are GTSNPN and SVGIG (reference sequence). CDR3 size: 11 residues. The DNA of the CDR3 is TGTGCCTGGAGTGGATCCGGGCCCCAGCATTTT. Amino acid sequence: CAWSGSGPQHF.

CDR3 region: CAWRRSRNEKLFF. DNA for the CDR3: TGTGCCTGGAGGCGGTCCCGTAATGAAAAACTGTTTTTT. V is TRBV30 and J is TRBJ1-4; D gene uncertain. Trimming stripped 3 bases from V and 4 bases from J, with 9 bases between. This CDR3 spans 13 amino acids. Germline-derived CDR1 and CDR2 are GTSNPN and SVGIG (reference sequence).